A few counts support the clone carrying this T cell receptor (beta chain). Its antigen remains unknown. The sample originates from a study of beta chain features in type 1 diabetes. General study points: The study found moderately but significantly shorter TCRB CDR3s in all four CD4+ subsets of Type 1 diabetes patients.

This CDR3 is 16 amino acids long. The V gene's germline CDR1 is SGHRS and CDR2 YFSETQ. V shed 4 bases, J shed 0 bases, and the junction held 7 bases outside the gene matches. Every bit of the isolated RNA underwent reverse transcription, so sequencing read expressed TCRB transcripts. Here immunoSEQ multiplex PCR was the method, and the copy in TCRdb shows in-frame clones only, minus some. Found here are about 150,000 clones, over 6% of them singletons; the top ten hold 0.5%. V gene TRBV5-1 combines with J gene TRBJ2-1; 7 bases match TRBD1. The sequenced sample consisted of central memory CD4+ T cells from blood. The source is a man aged 18 to 30 with type 1 diabetes. This CDR3 is CASSSRGTISYNEQFF. The CDR3 DNA reads TGCGCCAGCAGCAGCAGGGGGACAATCTCCTACAATGAGCAGTTCTTC.